Listed below are T cell receptor beta chains from one sample, sequenced in a study of blood T cells in healthy people across ages. TCRdb ran MiXCR on the 5' RACE reads and lists one entry per CDR3 protein. In the table there are about 640,000 distinct CDR3 sequences, about 28% of which are singletons. What was sequenced was blood. These receptors came from an elderly woman in good health. The CDR3 runs from the conserved cysteine through the conserved F or W. D genes are given only for firm matches. Clone size is not always given. Where it is, it says once, few, many or a class for expanded clones.

>TRBJ1-6|TRBD1|few|TRBV2
CASSGGTGVNSPLHF
TGTGCCAGCAGTGGGGGGACAGGGGTTAATTCACCCCTCCACTTT
>TRBJ2-1|TRBD2|many|TRBV20-1
CSVPRGTSGGVGEQFF
TGCAGTGTCCCGAGAGGGACTAGCGGGGGAGTTGGTGAGCAGTTCTTC
>TRBJ2-7|-|-|TRBV12-3/TRBV12-4
CAGSLVPRQSYEQYF
TGTGCCGGCAGTTTAGTCCCCCGGCAGAGCTACGAGCAGTACTTC
>TRBJ2-3|TRBD2|many|TRBV7-2
CASSQSRAGGTQYF
TGTGCCAGCAGCCAATCTCGAGCGGGGGGTACGCAGTATTTT
>TRBJ1-2|TRBD1|many|TRBV10-3
CAISGETGGSGYTF
TGTGCCATCAGTGGGGAGACAGGGGGCAGTGGCTACACCTTC
>TRBJ1-4|-|many|TRBV20-1
CSARDRGGTEKLFF
TGCAGTGCTAGAGATAGGGGGGGAACGGAAAAACTGTTTTTT
>TRBJ1-5|-|few|TRBV7-2
CASSFGGGQPQHF
TGTGCCAGCAGCTTTGGGGGCGGTCAGCCCCAGCATTTT
>TRBJ2-7|-|many|TRBV6-5
CASRETSQYEQYF
TGTGCCAGCAGAGAAACATCACAGTACGAGCAGTACTTC
>TRBJ1-2|TRBD1|-|TRBV6-1
CASSFDRGRTGGYTF
TGTGCCAGCAGTTTTGACAGGGGGCGCACGGGAGGCTACACCTTC
>TRBJ2-1|TRBD2|many|TRBV2
CASRDAGGRDEQFF
TGTGCCAGCAGGGATGCGGGGGGCCGGGATGAGCAGTTCTTC
>TRBJ1-2|-|many|TRBV7-2
CASNLAVGGYTF
TGTGCCAGCAATTTGGCTGTGGGTGGCTACACCTTC
>TRBJ2-3|-|many|TRBV7-3
CASSLRRTPTSTDTQYF
TGTGCCAGCAGCTTACGACGGACGCCTACTAGCACAGATACGCAGTATTTT
>TRBJ1-2|TRBD1|many|TRBV29-1
CSVEKGQGGYGYTF
TGCAGCGTTGAAAAGGGACAGGGAGGCTATGGCTACACCTTC
>TRBJ2-1|-|many|TRBV15
CATSRDGTSYNEQFF
TGTGCCACCAGCAGAGATGGGACCTCCTACAATGAGCAGTTCTTC
>TRBJ2-4|TRBD1|-|TRBV11-2
CASSHLRGRTKNIQYF
TGTGCCAGCAGCCATCTCAGGGGGCGGACCAAAAACATTCAGTACTTC
>TRBJ2-1|TRBD2|many|TRBV7-3
CASSPGLAGSYNEQFF
TGTGCCAGCAGCCCCGGACTAGCGGGGTCCTACAATGAGCAGTTCTTC
>TRBJ2-4|-|many|TRBV20-1
CSARDPGVKNIQYF
TGCAGTGCTAGAGATCCAGGGGTCAAAAACATTCAGTACTTC
>TRBJ2-3|TRBD1|-|TRBV12-3/TRBV12-4
CASSDRGRADAQYF
TGTGCCAGTAGTGACAGGGGGAGGGCAGATGCGCAGTATTTT
>TRBJ2-5|TRBD1|-|TRBV20-1
CSARSLDRGQETQYF
TGCAGTGCTAGATCTTTGGACAGGGGGCAAGAGACCCAGTACTTC
>TRBJ1-2|TRBD1|-|TRBV28
CASSPRDRSGYTF
TGTGCCAGCAGTCCTCGGGACAGGTCCGGCTACACCTTC
>TRBJ2-3|-|many|TRBV7-6
CASSLRGRASDTQYF
TGTGCCAGCAGCCTCCGTGGAAGGGCATCAGATACGCAGTATTTT
>TRBJ1-2|-|few|TRBV18
CASSPSSGTRYGYTF
TGTGCCAGCTCACCATCCTCAGGGACACGCTATGGCTACACCTTC
>TRBJ1-4|-|-|TRBV5-1
CASSPGRGLEEKRFF
TGCGCCAGCAGCCCCGGCCGGGGGTTGGAGGAAAAACGGTTTTTT
>TRBJ2-3|-|many|TRBV7-6
CASSRRRNGNTQYF
TGTGCCAGCAGCCGACGTAGAAATGGGAATACGCAGTATTTT
>TRBJ2-3|TRBD2|many|TRBV5-1
CASPPPAGGHSSGTDTQYF
TGCGCCAGCCCCCCCCCAGCGGGGGGTCATAGTTCCGGCACAGATACGCAGTATTTT
>TRBJ2-5|-|few|TRBV11-2
CASSLVPGETQYF
TGTGCCAGCAGCTTAGTACCCGGGGAGACCCAGTACTTC
>TRBJ2-1|-|many|TRBV4-2
CASSQVGQSSYNEQFF
TGTGCCAGCAGCCAAGTTGGGCAAAGCTCCTACAATGAGCAGTTCTTC
>TRBJ2-3|TRBD2|-|TRBV5-1
CASSTSVAGESRNTQYF
TGCGCCAGCAGCACCTCAGTAGCGGGGGAGTCTCGTAATACGCAGTATTTT
>TRBJ2-1|TRBD2|many|TRBV6-6
CASRILAGGAYEQFF
TGTGCCAGCAGGATTTTAGCGGGGGGGGCCTATGAGCAGTTCTTC
>TRBJ1-4|-|-|TRBV4-1
CASSQPDGREKLFF
TGCGCCAGCAGCCAACCGGACGGGAGGGAAAAACTGTTTTTT
>TRBJ2-3|-|many|TRBV19
CASSPPYGGSTDTQYF
TGTGCCAGTAGTCCCCCTTACGGCGGTAGCACAGATACGCAGTATTTT
>TRBJ1-1|-|-|TRBV9
CASSVKGNTGAFF
TGTGCCAGCAGCGTAAAGGGGAACACTGGAGCTTTCTTT
>TRBJ1-1|-|-|TRBV30
CAWSVSLRVTEAFF
TGTGCCTGGAGTGTATCTCTCAGAGTCACTGAAGCTTTCTTT
>TRBJ2-7|-|once|TRBV6-1
CASISPVGERGTYEQYF
TGTGCCAGCATATCCCCCGTGGGTGAGAGAGGCACATACGAGCAGTACTTC
>TRBJ2-5|TRBD2|many|TRBV5-1
CASSLELAGGSETQYF
TGCGCCAGCAGCTTGGAACTAGCGGGGGGTTCGGAGACCCAGTACTTC
>TRBJ2-7|TRBD1|once|TRBV5-1
CASSGTGKTYEQYF
TGCGCCAGCAGCGGGACAGGCAAAACCTACGAGCAGTACTTC
>TRBJ2-7|TRBD1|many|TRBV13
CASSSGQGLHYEQYF
TGTGCCAGCAGCTCGGGACAGGGGCTCCACTACGAGCAGTACTTC
>TRBJ1-5|-|many|TRBV7-9
CASSLDQGGQPQHF
TGTGCCAGCAGCTTAGATCAAGGAGGTCAGCCCCAGCATTTT
>TRBJ1-2|TRBD1|many|TRBV6-5
CASRQQGASYYGYTF
TGTGCCAGCAGACAACAGGGGGCGAGTTACTATGGCTACACCTTC
>TRBJ2-7|-|many|TRBV28
CASRPLGVSYEQYF
TGTGCCAGCAGACCCTTGGGAGTCTCCTACGAGCAGTACTTC
>TRBJ2-3|-|many|TRBV29-1
CSVLVVDTQYF
TGCAGCGTACTCGTTGTGGATACGCAGTATTTT
>TRBJ2-1|TRBD2|-|TRBV9
CASSVVPLGAGGSYNEQFF
TGTGCCAGCAGCGTAGTCCCGCTTGGAGCGGGGGGCTCCTACAATGAGCAGTTCTTC
>TRBJ2-5|-|-|TRBV20-1
CSAFRGQETQYF
TGCAGTGCGTTCCGGGGCCAGGAGACCCAGTACTTC
>TRBJ2-7|TRBD1|-|TRBV20-1
CSARGGTGYEQYF
TGCAGTGCTAGAGGGGGGACAGGCTACGAGCAGTACTTC
>TRBJ2-7|-|many|TRBV27
CASSALTYEQYF
TGTGCCAGCAGCGCATTGACCTACGAGCAGTACTTC
>TRBJ1-4|-|many|TRBV29-1
CSVERVQGIEKLFF
TGCAGCGTTGAAAGGGTACAGGGTATTGAAAAACTGTTTTTT
>TRBJ2-5|TRBD1|many|TRBV5-4
CASSRTGMGETQYF
TGTGCCAGCAGCCGGACAGGGATGGGAGAGACCCAGTACTTC
>TRBJ2-5|TRBD2|few|TRBV20-1
CSAQAPSGGAWETQYF
TGCAGTGCCCAAGCCCCTAGCGGGGGGGCATGGGAGACCCAGTACTTC
>TRBJ2-5|-|many|TRBV5-1
CASSLSVETQYF
TGCGCCAGCAGCTTGTCCGTGGAGACCCAGTACTTC
>TRBJ2-5|TRBD2|many|TRBV7-2
CASSSLSGGQETQYF
TGTGCCAGCAGCTCCCTGTCGGGGGGACAAGAGACCCAGTACTTC
>TRBJ2-1|TRBD1|many|TRBV12-3/TRBV12-4
CASSQGQYNEQFF
TGTGCCAGCAGTCAGGGACAGTACAATGAGCAGTTCTTC
>TRBJ1-5|TRBD1|many|TRBV4-1
CAQGCQPQHF
TGCGCACAGGGGTGCCAGCCCCAGCATTTT
>TRBJ2-1|-|-|TRBV12-5
CASGLGYNEQFF
TGTGCTAGTGGTTTGGGCTACAATGAGCAGTTCTTC
>TRBJ2-1|-|many|TRBV12-3/TRBV12-4
CASSHGGAQGLRDEQFF
TGTGCCAGCAGCCATGGGGGGGCCCAAGGATTGCGGGATGAGCAGTTCTTC
>TRBJ2-3|-|-|TRBV11-1
CASSLATEDTQYF
TGTGCCAGCAGCTTAGCTACGGAAGATACGCAGTATTTT
>TRBJ1-6|-|few|TRBV6-1
CASSEAPSVSPLHF
TGTGCCAGCAGTGAAGCGCCGTCGGTATCACCCCTCCACTTT
>TRBJ2-7|TRBD2|many|TRBV19
CASSIGLAGPYEQYF
TGTGCCAGTAGTATTGGACTAGCGGGGCCCTACGAGCAGTACTTC